The present T cell receptor (beta chain) was sequenced within a study of cytomegalovirus exposure and HLA in healthy donors. General observations from the study: Per a prior analysis, the majority of TCR beta V segments were productive roughly 90% or roughly 30% of the time. Specific recognition of CMV antigens was confirmed in vitro for three chains (all CMV-associated). TCR beta V- and J-gene trimming, according to a later analysis, was linked to a missense DCLRE1C variant.

60 Vbeta and 13 Jbeta primers were used in PCR. Assay used: immunoSEQ multiplex PCR; TCRdb lists only in-frame clones, some missing. The specimen's table records about 75,000 clones. With 8 bases clipped from V and 0 bases from J, the junction kept 5 bases outside the gene matches. There are 14 residues in the CDR3. Per the germline V gene, CDR1 is SNHLY and CDR2 is FYNNEI. In regard to this clone: Its target is not known.

Sequences were obtained from PBMCs. The V call is TRBV2, the J call TRBJ1-1; 8 bases match TRBD1. The TCR originated in a man in his forties in good health and CMV-seronegative. CDR3 protein: CASERTGLNTEAFF. The CDR3, as DNA: TGTGCCAGCGAACGGACAGGGTTGAACACTGAAGCTTTCTTT.